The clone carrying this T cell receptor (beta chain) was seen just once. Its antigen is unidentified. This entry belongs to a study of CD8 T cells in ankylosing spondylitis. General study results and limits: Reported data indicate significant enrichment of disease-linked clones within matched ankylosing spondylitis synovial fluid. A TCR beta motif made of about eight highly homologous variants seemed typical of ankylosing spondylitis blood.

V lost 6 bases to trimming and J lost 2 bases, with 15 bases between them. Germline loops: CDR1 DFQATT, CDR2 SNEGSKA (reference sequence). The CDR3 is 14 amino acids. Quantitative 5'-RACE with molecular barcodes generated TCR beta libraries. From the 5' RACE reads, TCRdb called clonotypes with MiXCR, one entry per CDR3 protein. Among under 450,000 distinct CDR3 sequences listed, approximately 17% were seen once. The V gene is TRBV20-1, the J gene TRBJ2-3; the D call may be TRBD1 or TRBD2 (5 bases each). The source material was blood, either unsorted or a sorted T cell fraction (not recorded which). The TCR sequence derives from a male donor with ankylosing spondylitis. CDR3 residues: CSAVRDRATDTQYF. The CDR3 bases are TGCAGTGCCGTACGGGACCGAGCCACAGATACGCAGTATTTT.